The clone carrying this T cell receptor (beta chain) was seen ten or more times. Its antigen remains unidentified. TCRdb reprocessed the 5' RACE reads via MiXCR and lists one record per CDR3 protein. The data contain 400,000 to 600,000 distinct CDR3 sequences, around 24% of them seen just once; the ten biggest clones take up about 0.48%. This entry belongs to a study of identical twins. Study results and caveats: Zero-insertion analyses were open to partial confounding by invariant MAIT and iNKT cells. In cord blood, abundant beta clonotypes had fewer insertions; memory showed no trend. Twin sharing of out-of-frame TCR alpha was underestimated by models in monozygotic pairs.

The length of the CDR3 is 13 residues. Germline V gene data show CDR1 as SGHDT and CDR2 as YYEEEE. The junction had 0 bases not matched to a gene; V was cut back by 2 bases and J by 7 bases. These data were also reused for a study on yellow fever vaccine responses in identical twins. According to that study: The T cell response to vaccination in identical twins was reportedly partly convergent and partly personalized.

The receptor was derived from a woman aged 18-29 years in good health. Sequences were obtained from CD4+ T cells sorted from blood. The chain carries TRBV5-6 and TRBJ2-2; TRBD2 matches at 9 bases. This chain's CDR3 is CASSLAGGGELFF. The CDR3 region has the DNA TGTGCCAGCAGCTTAGCGGGAGGCGGGGAGCTGTTTTTT.